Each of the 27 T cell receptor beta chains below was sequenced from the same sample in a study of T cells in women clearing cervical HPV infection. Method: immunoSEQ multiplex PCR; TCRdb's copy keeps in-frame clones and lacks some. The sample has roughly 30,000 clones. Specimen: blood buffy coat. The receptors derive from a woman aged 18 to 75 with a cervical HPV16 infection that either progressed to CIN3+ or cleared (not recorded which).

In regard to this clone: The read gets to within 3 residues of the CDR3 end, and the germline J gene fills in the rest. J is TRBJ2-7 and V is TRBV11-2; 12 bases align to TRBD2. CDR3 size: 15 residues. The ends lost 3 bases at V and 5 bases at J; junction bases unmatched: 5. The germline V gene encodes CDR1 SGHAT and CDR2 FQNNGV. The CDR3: CASSFTTSGSDEQYF. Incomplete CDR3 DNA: TGTGCCAGCAGCTTCACGACTAGCGGGAGCGACGAG. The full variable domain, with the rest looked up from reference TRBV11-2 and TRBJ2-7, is EAGVAQSPRYKIIEKRQSVAFWCNPISGHATLYWYQQILGQGPKLLIQFQNNGVVDDSQLPKDRFSAERLKGVDSTLKIQPAKLEDSAVYLCASSFTTSGSDEQYFGPGTRLTVT.

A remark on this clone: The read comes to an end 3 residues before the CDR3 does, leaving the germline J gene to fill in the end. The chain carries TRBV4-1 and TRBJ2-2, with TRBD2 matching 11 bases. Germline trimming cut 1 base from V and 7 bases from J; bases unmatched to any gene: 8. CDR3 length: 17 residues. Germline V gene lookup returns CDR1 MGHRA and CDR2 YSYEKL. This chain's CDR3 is CASSQGLAGKAGGELFF. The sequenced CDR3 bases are TGCGCCAGCAGCCAAGGACTAGCGGGAAAGGCGGGCGGGGAG.

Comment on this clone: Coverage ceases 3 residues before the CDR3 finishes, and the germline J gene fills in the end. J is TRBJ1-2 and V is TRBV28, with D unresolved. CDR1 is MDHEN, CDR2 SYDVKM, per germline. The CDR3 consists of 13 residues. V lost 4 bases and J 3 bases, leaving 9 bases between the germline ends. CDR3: CASSSAGDYGYTF. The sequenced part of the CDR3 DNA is TGTGCCAGCAGTTCGGCCGGGGACTATGGC.

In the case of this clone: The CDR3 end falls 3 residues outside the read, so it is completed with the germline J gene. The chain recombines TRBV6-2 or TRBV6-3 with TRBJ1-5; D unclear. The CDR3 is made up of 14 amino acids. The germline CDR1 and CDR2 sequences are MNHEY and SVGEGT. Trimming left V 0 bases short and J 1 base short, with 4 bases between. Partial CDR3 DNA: TGTGCCAGCAGTTACTCGAGCAGCAATCAGCCC. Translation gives CASSYSSSNQP. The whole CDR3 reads CASSYSSSNQPQHF.

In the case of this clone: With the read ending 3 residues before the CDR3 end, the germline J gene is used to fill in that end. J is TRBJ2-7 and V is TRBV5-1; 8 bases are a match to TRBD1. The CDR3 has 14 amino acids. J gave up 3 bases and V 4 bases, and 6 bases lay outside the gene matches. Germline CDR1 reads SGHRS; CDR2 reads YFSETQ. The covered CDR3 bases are TGCGCCAGCAGCGTGACAGGGGAGTTCTACGAG. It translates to CASSVTGEFYE. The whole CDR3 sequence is CASSVTGEFYEQYF. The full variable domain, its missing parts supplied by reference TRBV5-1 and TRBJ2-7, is KAGVTQTPRYLIKTRGQQVTLSCSPISGHRSVSWYQQTPGQGLQFLFEYFSETQRNKGNFPGRFSGRQFSNSRSEMNVSTLELGDSALYLCASSVTGEFYEQYFGPGTRLTVT.

The sequenced CDR3 bases are TGTGCCTGGAGTTGGGCGGGAGGGAGAGAGACC. Its protein is CAWSWAGGRET. In full, the CDR3 reads CAWSWAGGRETQYF. The rearrangement uses TRBV30 and TRBJ2-5; 9 nucleotides match TRBD2. The read finishes 3 residues shy of the CDR3 end, and the germline J gene is used to complete it. There are 14 residues in the CDR3. Trimming took 2 bases from V and 4 from J; bases not matched to a gene: 5. Germline lookup yields CDR1 GTSNPN and CDR2 SVGIG (reference sequence).

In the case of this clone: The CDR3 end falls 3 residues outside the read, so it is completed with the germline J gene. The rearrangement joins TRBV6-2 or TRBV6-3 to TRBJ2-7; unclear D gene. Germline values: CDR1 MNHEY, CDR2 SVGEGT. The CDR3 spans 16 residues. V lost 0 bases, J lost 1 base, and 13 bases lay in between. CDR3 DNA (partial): TGTGCCAGCAGTTACTCGGCAGAAAGGGTGTCCTACGAG. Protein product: CASSYSAERVSYE. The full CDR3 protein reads CASSYSAERVSYEQYF.

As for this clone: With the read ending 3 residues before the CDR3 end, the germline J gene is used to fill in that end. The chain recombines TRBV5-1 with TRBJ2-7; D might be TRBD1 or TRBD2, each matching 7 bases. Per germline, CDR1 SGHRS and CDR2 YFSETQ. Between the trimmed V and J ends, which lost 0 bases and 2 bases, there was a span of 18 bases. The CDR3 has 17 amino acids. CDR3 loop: CASSLAFGEGATYEQYF. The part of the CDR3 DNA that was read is TGCGCCAGCAGCTTGGCCTTCGGGGAGGGGGCAACCTACGAG.

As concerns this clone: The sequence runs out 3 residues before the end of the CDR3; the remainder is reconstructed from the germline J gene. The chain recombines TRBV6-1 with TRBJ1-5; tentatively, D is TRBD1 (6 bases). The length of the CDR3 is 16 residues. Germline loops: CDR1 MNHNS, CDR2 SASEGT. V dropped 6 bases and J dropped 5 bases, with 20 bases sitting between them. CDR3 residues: CASRELPQGGDQPQHF. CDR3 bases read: TGTGCCAGCAGGGAACTTCCACAGGGAGGGGATCAGCCC.

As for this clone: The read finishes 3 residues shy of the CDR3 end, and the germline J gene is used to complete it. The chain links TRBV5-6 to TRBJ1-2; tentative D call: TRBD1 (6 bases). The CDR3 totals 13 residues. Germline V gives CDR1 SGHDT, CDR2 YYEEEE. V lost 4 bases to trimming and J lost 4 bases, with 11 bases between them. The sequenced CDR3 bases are TGTGCCAGCAGCCCGGGACACTTCTATGGC. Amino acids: CASSPGHFYG. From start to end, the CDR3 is CASSPGHFYGYTF.

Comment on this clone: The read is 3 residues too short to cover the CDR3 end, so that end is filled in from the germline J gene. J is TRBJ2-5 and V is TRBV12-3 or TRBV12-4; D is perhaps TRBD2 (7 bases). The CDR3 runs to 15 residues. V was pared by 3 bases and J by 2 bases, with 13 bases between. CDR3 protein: CASSFRGAEQETQYF. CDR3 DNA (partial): TGTGCCAGCAGTTTCCGGGGGGCCGAGCAAGAGACC.

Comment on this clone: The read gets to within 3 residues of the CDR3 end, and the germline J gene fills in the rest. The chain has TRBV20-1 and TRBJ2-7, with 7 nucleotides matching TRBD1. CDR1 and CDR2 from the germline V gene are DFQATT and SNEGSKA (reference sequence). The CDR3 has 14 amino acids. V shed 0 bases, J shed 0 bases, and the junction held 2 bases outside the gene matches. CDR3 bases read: TGCAGTGCTAGAGATCCAGGGGGCTCCTACGAG. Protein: CSARDPGGSYE. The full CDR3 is CSARDPGGSYEQYF.

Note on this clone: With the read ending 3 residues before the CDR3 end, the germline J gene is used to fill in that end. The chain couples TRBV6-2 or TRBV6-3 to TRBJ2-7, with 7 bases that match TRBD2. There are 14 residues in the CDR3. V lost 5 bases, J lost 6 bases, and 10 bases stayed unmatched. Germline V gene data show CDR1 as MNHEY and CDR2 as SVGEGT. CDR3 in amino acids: CASSQRDWRGEQYF. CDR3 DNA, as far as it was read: TGTGCCAGCAGTCAGCGGGACTGGAGGGGCGAG.

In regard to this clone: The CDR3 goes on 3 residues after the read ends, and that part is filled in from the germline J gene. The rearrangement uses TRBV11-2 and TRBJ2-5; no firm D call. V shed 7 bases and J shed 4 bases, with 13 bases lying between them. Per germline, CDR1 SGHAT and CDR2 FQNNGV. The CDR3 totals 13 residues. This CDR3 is CASTKWAGETQYF. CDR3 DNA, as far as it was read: TGTGCCAGCACTAAGTGGGCAGGAGAGACC.

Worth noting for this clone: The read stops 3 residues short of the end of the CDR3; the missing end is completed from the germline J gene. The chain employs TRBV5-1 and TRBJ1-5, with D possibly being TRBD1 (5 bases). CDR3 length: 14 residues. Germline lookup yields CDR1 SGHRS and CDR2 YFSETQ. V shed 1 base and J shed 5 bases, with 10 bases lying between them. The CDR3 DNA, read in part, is TGCGCCAGCAGCTTGTATGGGGGGGATCAGCCC. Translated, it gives CASSLYGGDQP. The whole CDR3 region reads CASSLYGGDQPQHF.

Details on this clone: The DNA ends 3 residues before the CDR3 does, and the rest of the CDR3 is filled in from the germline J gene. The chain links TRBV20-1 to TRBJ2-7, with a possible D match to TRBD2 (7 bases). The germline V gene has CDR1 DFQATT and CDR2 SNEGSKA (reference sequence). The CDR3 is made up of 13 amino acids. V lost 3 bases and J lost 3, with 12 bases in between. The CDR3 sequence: CSARGRGGYEQYF. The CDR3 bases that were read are TGCAGTGCTAGGGGGAGGGGGGGCTACGAG.

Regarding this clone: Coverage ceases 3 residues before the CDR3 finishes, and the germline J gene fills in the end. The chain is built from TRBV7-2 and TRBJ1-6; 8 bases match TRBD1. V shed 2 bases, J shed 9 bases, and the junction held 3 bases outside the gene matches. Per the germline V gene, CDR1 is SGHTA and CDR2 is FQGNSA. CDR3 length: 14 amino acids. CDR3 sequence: CASSLLQGASPLHF. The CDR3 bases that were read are TGTGCCAGCAGCTTACTGCAGGGGGCTTCACCC. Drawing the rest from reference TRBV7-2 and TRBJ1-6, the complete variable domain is GAGVSQSPSNKVTEKGKDVELRCDPISGHTALYWYRQSLGQGLEFLIYFQGNSAPDKSGLPSDRFSAERTGGSVSTLTIQRTQQEDSAVYLCASSLLQGASPLHFGNGTRLTVT.

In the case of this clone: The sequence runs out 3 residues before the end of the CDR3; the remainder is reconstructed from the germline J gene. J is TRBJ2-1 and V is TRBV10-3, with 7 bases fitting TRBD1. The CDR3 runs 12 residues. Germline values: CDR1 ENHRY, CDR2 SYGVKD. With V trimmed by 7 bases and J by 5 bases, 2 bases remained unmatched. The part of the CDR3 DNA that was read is TGTGCCATCAAGACAGGGAACAATGAG. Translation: CAIKTGNNE. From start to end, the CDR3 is CAIKTGNNEQFF.

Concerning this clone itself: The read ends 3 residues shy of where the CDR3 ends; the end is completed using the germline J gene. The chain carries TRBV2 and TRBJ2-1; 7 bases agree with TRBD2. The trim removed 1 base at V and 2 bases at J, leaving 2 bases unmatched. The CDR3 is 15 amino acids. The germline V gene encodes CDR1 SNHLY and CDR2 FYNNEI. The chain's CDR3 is CASSEERGAYNEQFF. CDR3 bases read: TGTGCCAGCAGTGAAGAGCGGGGAGCCTACAATGAG.

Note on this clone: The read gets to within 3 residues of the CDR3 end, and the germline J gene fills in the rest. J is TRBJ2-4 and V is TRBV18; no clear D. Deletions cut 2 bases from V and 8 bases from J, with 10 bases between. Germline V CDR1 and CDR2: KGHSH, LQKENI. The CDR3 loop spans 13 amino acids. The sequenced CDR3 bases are TGTGCCAGCTCACCAGGGCTGGTAGACATT. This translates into CASSPGLVDI. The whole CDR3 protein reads CASSPGLVDIQYF. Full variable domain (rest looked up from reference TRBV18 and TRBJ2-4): NAGVMQNPRHLVRRRGQEARLRCSPMKGHSHVYWYRQLPEEGLKFMVYLQKENIIDESGMPKERFSAEFPKEGPSILRIQQVVRGDSAAYFCASSPGLVDIQYFGAGTRLSVL.

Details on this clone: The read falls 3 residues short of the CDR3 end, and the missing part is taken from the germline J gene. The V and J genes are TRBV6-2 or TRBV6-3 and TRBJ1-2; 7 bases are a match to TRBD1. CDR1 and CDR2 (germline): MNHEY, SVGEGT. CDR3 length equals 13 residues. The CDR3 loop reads CASSGTAESRYTF. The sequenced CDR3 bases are TGTGCCAGCAGCGGGACAGCCGAATCTCGC.

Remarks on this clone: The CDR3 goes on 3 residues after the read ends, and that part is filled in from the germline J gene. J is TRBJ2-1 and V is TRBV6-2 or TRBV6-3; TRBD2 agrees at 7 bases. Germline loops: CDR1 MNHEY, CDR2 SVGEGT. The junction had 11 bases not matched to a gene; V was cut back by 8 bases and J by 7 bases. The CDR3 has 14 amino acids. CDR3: CASGKAGVGNEQFF. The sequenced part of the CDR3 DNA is TGTGCCAGCGGAAAGGCGGGAGTGGGGAATGAG.

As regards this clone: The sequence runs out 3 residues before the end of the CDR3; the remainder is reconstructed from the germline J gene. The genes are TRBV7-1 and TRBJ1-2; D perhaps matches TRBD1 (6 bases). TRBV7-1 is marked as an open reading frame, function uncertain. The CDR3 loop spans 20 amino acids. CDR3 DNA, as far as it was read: TGTGCCAGCAGCTCGATCATCGGGACACCAACAACCAGACAGCTCCCAGGC. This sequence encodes CASSSIIGTPTTRQLPG. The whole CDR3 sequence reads CASSSIIGTPTTRQLPGYTF.

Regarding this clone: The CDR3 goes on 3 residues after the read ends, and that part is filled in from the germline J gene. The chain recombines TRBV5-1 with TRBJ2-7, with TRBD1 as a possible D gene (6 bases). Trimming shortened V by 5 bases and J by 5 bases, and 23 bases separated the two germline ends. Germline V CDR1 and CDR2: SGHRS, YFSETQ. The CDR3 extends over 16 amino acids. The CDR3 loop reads CASRSINPGVSDEQYF. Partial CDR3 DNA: TGCGCCAGCAGAAGCATCAACCCAGGGGTTAGCGACGAG.

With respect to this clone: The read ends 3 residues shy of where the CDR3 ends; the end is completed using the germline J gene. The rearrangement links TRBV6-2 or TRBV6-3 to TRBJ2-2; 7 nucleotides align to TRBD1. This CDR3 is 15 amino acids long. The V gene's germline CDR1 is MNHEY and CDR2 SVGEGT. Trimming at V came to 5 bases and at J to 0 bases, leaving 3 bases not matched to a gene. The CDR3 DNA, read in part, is TGTGCCAGCAGTCCCGGGACAGCGAACACCGGGGAG. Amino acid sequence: CASSPGTANTGE. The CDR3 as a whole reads CASSPGTANTGELFF.

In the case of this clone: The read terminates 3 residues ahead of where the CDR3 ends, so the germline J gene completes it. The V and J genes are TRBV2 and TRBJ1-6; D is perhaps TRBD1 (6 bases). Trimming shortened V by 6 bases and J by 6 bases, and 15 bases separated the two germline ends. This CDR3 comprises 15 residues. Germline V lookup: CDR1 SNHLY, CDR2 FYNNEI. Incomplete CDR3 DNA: TGTGCCAGCAGAATTCAGGGGAGGTCTAATTCACCC. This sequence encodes CASRIQGRSNSP. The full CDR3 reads CASRIQGRSNSPLHF.

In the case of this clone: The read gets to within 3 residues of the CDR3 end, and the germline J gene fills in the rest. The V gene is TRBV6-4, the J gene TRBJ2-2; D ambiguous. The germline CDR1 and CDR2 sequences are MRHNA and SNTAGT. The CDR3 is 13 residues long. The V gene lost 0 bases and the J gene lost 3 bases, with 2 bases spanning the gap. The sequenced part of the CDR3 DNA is TGTGCCAGCAGTGACTCCGACACCGGGGAG. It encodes CASSDSDTGE. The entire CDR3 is CASSDSDTGELFF.